This T cell receptor beta chain was sequenced in a study of blood T cell repertoires in COVID-19. The assay was immunoSEQ multiplex PCR, and TCRdb's table has in-frame clones only and misses some. The sample yields about 180,000 clones, approximately 90% seen once. Trimming cost V 5 bases and J 1 base; bases outside gene matches: 8. The CDR3 is made up of 16 amino acids. CDR1 is SEHNR, CDR2 FQNEAQ, per germline (reference sequence). This chain joins TRBV7-9 and TRBJ1-1, with 9 bases that match TRBD1. This TCR derives from a woman between 25 and 40 years old with active or convalescent COVID-19. The specimen was peripheral blood. For the CDR3, the DNA is TGTGCCAGCAGCACTTACAGGGGGCGGGGGAACACTGAAGCTTTCTTT. This translates into CASSTYRGRGNTEAFF.